This T cell receptor beta chain derives from a study of control samples from healthy donors and cancer patients. Assay: immunoSEQ multiplex PCR; the TCRdb copy retains only in-frame clones and omits some. The data show some 150,000 clones, with over 90% seen just once and about 2.4% held by the top ten. This CDR3 has 13 amino acids. V lost 0 bases and J lost 14, with 12 bases in between. Germline CDR1 and CDR2: SGHNT and YYREEE (reference sequence). This sequence was found in a man in his fifties or sixties in good health. V and J are TRBV5-4 and TRBJ1-6; no reliable D call. Sequencing used blood. The CDR3 DNA follows: TGTGCCAGCAGCTTGGGGCCGGAAAGGTCCCTCCACTTT. Protein sequence: CASSLGPERSLHF.